This T cell receptor beta chain was sequenced during a study of T cells in Graves' hyperthyroidism and ophthalmopathy. Per the germline V gene, CDR1 is SGHVS and CDR2 is FNYEAQ. The junction had 6 bases not matched to a gene; V was cut back by 4 bases and J by 6 bases. The CDR3 has 14 residues. Amplification targeted TCR beta CDR3 regions from RNA transcripts. The primer set for the first-round RT-PCR of the TCR CDR3 was HTBI. MiXCR was run by TCRdb on the multiplex PCR reads, yielding one entry per CDR3 protein. In the table there are 560,000 or so distinct CDR3 sequences, 46% of which are singletons. Overall study results and limits: The model predicted ophthalmopathy a median around seven months before onset.

This clonotype turned up a few times. Its target is not known. A lack of ophthalmopathy progression within 18 months defined stable Graves' hyperthyroidism. The chain is built from TRBV7-6 and TRBJ2-7; 10 bases fit TRBD1. The source is a woman between 18 and 29 years old with Graves' hyperthyroidism. The sequenced sample was peripheral blood or thyroid tissue (not recorded which). CDR3 amino acids: CASSSGTGVVEQYF. The CDR3 DNA follows: TGTGCCAGCAGCTCCGGGACAGGGGTAGTCGAGCAGTACTTC.